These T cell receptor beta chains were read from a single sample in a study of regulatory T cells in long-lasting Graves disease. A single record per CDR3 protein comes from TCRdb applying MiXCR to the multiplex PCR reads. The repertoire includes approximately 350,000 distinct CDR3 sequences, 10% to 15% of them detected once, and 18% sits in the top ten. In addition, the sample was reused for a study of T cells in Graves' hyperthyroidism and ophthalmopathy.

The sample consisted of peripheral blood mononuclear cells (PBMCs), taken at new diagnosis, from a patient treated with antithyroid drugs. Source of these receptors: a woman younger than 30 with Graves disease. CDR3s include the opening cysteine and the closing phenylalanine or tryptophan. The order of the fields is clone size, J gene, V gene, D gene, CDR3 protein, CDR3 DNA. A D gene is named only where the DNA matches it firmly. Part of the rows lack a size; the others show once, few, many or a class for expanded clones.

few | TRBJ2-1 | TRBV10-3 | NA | CAISEKIGRGGGNEQFF | TGTGCCATCAGTGAGAAAATCGGACGAGGAGGGGGCAATGAGCAGTTCTTC
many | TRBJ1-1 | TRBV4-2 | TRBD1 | CASSLDRGLGTEAFF | TGTGCCAGCAGCCTGGACAGGGGTTTGGGCACTGAAGCTTTCTTT
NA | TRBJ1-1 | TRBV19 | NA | CASKLNTEAFF | TGTGCCAGTAAACTGAACACTGAAGCTTTCTTT
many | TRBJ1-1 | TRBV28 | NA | CASSFIGLNTEAFF | TGTGCCAGCAGTTTTATTGGGTTGAACACTGAAGCTTTCTTT
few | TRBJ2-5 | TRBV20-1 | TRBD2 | CSAPRGGETQYF | TGCAGTGCCCCCCGGGGGGGGGAGACCCAGTACTTC
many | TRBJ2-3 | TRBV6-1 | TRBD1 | CASRSRTGQFYTDTQYF | TGTGCCAGCAGATCAAGGACAGGCCAGTTTTACACAGATACGCAGTATTTT
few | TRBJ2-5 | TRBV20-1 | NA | CSASYTTVPRTQYF | TGCAGTGCTAGCTACACTACAGTCCCTAGGACCCAGTACTTC
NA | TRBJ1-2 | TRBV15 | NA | CATSRNRLGSYGYTF | TGTGCCACCAGCAGAAACCGACTGGGATCCTATGGCTACACCTTC
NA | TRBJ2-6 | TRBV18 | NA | CASSPRRADLNSGANVLTF | TGTGCCAGCTCCCCAAGAAGGGCAGACCTAAACTCTGGGGCCAACGTCCTGACTTTC
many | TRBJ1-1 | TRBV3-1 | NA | CASSPMLREHMNTEAFF | TGTGCCAGCAGCCCGATGCTTAGGGAACACATGAACACTGAAGCTTTCTTT
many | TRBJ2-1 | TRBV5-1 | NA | CASSLSTGNEQFF | TGCGCCAGCAGCTTGTCTACAGGGAATGAGCAGTTCTTC
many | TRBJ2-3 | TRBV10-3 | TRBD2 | CATGLAGGNTDTQYF | TGTGCCACGGGACTAGCGGGGGGGAACACAGATACGCAGTATTTT
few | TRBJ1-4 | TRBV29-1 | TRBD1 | CSVGGGQGDEKLFF | TGCAGCGTTGGGGGGGGACAGGGTGATGAAAAACTGTTTTTT
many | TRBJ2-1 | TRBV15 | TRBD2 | CATSRGRWGGRASYNEQFF | TGTGCCACCAGCAGAGGAAGGTGGGGCGGGAGGGCCTCCTACAATGAGCAGTTCTTC
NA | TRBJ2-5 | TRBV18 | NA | CASSWGSKGTQYF | TGTGCCAGCTCATGGGGTTCCAAGGGGACCCAGTACTTC
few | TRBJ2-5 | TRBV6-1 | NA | CATRGSGGRETQYF | TGTGCCACCCGGGGGAGTGGGGGAAGGGAGACCCAGTACTTC